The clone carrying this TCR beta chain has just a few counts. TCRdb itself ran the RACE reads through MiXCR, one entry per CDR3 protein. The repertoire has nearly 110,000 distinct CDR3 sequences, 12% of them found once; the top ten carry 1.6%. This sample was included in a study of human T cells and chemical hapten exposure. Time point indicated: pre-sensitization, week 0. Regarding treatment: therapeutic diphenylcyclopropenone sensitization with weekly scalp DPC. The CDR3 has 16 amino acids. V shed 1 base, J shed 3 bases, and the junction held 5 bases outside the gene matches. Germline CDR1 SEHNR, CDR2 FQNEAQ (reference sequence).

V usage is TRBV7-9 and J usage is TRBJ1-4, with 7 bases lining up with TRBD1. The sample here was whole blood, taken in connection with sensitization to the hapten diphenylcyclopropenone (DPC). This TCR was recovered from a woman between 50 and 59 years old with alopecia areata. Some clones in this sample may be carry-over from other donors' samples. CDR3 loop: CASSLGTTGANEKLFF. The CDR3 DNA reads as TGTGCCAGCAGCTTAGGCACCACAGGGGCTAATGAAAAACTGTTTTTT.